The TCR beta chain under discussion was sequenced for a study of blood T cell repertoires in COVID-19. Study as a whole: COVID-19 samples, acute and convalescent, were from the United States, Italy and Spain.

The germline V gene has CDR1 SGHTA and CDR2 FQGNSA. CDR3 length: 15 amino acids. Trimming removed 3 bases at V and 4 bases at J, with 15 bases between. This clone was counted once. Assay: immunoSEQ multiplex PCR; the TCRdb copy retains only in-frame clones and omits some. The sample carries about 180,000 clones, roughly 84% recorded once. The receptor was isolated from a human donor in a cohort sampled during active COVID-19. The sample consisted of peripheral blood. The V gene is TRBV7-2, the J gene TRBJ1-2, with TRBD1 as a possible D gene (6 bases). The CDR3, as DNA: TGTGCCAGCAGCTTTGACAGGAGCCTTAGCTATGGCTACACCTTC. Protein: CASSFDRSLSYGYTF.